These T cell receptor beta chains were read from a single sample in a study of somatic mutations in cytotoxic T cells in rheumatoid arthritis. Profiled with immunoSEQ multiplex PCR; TCRdb holds only in-frame clones, not every one. In the table there are approximately 15,000 clones, over 65% of which are singletons. The sequencing input was CD8+ T cells sorted from blood. All receptors derive from an adult with rheumatoid arthritis. CDR3s include the opening cysteine and the closing phenylalanine or tryptophan. Fields, in order: V gene, D gene, clone size, J gene, CDR3 protein, CDR3 DNA. The D gene is left open where the match is weak. Size values are once, few and many counts, or a class for expanded clones, and some rows have none.

TRBV6-1	NA	NA	TRBJ1-6	CATAGTEYNSPLHF	TGTGCCACCGCCGGGACGGAATATAATTCACCCCTCCACTTT
TRBV11-2	TRBD2	NA	TRBJ2-3	CASSLSLAGVFTDTQYF	TGTGCCAGCAGCTTATCCCTAGCGGGGGTATTTACAGATACGCAGTATTTT
TRBV13	NA	NA	TRBJ1-5	CASSQGRGDQPQHF	TGTGCCAGCAGTCAGGGAAGGGGGGATCAGCCCCAGCATTTT
TRBV9	TRBD2	NA	TRBJ2-3	CASSVAAGGETDTQYF	TGTGCCAGCAGCGTAGCGGCGGGGGGGGAAACAGATACGCAGTATTTT
TRBV1	NA	NA	TRBJ2-1	CTGAPTNSYNEQFF	TGCACCGGGGCCCCGACAAACTCCTACAATGAGCAGTTCTTC
TRBV2	NA	NA	TRBJ1-6	CASSEGMPYNSPLHF	TGTGCCAGCAGTGAGGGGATGCCCTATAATTCACCCCTCCACTTT
TRBV5-4	TRBD1	NA	TRBJ2-1	CASAIRGQNNNEQFF	TGTGCCAGCGCAATTCGGGGACAGAACAACAATGAGCAGTTCTTC
TRBV5-1	NA	once	TRBJ2-7	CASSSWGGGEYEQYF	TGCGCCAGCAGCTCGTGGGGTGGGGGCGAATACGAGCAGTACTTC
TRBV4-1	NA	NA	TRBJ2-3	CASSQVVGADTQYF	TGCGCCAGCAGCCAAGTAGTCGGGGCGGATACGCAGTATTTT
TRBV4-1	TRBD1	NA	TRBJ2-5	CASSQDGTGSGTQYF	TGCGCCAGCAGCCAAGATGGGACAGGGTCAGGGACCCAGTACTTC
TRBV7-9	NA	NA	TRBJ1-2	CASSLVQGLGGYTF	TGTGCCAGCAGCTTAGTGCAGGGACTGGGTGGCTACACCTTC
TRBV25-1	NA	NA	TRBJ1-2	CASSSVGGGYTF	TGTGCCAGCAGTTCAGTTGGGGGTGGCTACACCTTC
TRBV5-6	NA	NA	TRBJ1-1	CASTPAGQYTEAFF	TGTGCCAGCACCCCGGCTGGGCAGTACACTGAAGCTTTCTTT
TRBV5-1	NA	few	TRBJ2-7	CASSVPTGGEKYEQYF	TGCGCCAGCAGCGTCCCTACTGGCGGGGAGAAATACGAGCAGTACTTC
TRBV30	NA	NA	TRBJ1-2	CAWSDGITYGYTF	TGTGCCTGGAGTGACGGAATTACCTATGGCTACACCTTC
TRBV4-1	NA	NA	TRBJ1-5	CASSQGRYQPQHF	TGCGCCAGCAGCCAAGGGAGATATCAGCCCCAGCATTTT
TRBV30	NA	NA	TRBJ2-4	CAWRELAKNIQYF	TGTGCCTGGAGGGAACTAGCCAAAAACATTCAGTACTTC
TRBV30	TRBD2	NA	TRBJ2-3	CAWSYSGGPPTDTQYF	TGTGCCTGGAGTTATAGCGGGGGGCCTCCCACAGATACGCAGTATTTT